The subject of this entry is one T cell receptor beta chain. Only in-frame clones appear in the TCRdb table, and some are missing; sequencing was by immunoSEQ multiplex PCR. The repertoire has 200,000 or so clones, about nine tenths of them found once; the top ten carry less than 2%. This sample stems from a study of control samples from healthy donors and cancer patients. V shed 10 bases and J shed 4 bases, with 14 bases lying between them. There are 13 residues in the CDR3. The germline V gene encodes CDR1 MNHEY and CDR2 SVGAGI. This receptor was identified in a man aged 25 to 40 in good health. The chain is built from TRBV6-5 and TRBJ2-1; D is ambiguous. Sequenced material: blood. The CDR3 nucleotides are TGTGCCAACTCGATTCACATTTACAATGAGCAGTTCTTC. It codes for CANSIHIYNEQFF.